This T cell receptor beta chain comes out of a study of cytomegalovirus exposure and HLA in healthy donors. V was cut by 4 bases and J by 2 bases, with 12 bases left in between. CDR3 length: 15 amino acids. The germline V gene has CDR1 LNHDA and CDR2 SQIVND (reference sequence). The study, taken as a whole, reports: Later analysis associated a missense DCLRE1C variant with TCR beta V- and J-gene trimming.

This clone appeared a single time. Its antigen remains unknown. Primers: 60 Vbeta forward and 13 Jbeta reverse. Sequencing was performed with immunoSEQ multiplex PCR; in TCRdb, only in-frame clones are kept and a portion is missing. The sample lists roughly 150,000 clones, around 80% seen once, with over 9% in the top ten. Sequenced: PBMCs. J is TRBJ2-1 and V is TRBV19; D not resolved. The TCR was taken from a man between 18 and 35 years old in good health and CMV-seropositive. CDR3 region: CASSTPGVTYNEQFF. Here the CDR3 DNA reads TGTGCCAGTAGTACCCCAGGCGTAACCTACAATGAGCAGTTCTTC.